Presented here are 14 T cell receptor beta chains from one specimen sequenced in a study of blood T cell repertoires in COVID-19. Clones were read by immunoSEQ multiplex PCR, and TCRdb kept only the in-frame ones, dropping some. The table lists roughly 140,000 clones, approximately 80% of them singletons. Sequenced: PBMCs or T cells enriched from blood (not recorded which). The receptors derive from a woman aged 18-30 years who had been exposed to COVID-19.

In this sample, this clone turned up many times. This sequence joins TRBV12-5 and TRBJ1-1, with D perhaps matching TRBD1 (5 bases). The CDR3 runs 14 residues. The germline V gene has CDR1 LGHNT and CDR2 FRNRAP. V dropped 5 bases and J dropped 4 bases, with 14 bases sitting between them. For the CDR3, the DNA is TGTGCTAGTGGTACGTCGGACATCGGCACTGAAGCTTTCTTT. Amino acids: CASGTSDIGTEAFF.

The chain has TRBV19 and TRBJ2-3; 8 nucleotides agree with TRBD1. J gave up 3 bases and V 4 bases, and 3 bases lay outside the gene matches. The CDR3 sequence is 14 residues long. From germline, CDR1 is LNHDA and CDR2 SQIVND (reference sequence). The CDR3 protein is CASSRTGSTDTQYF. In DNA, the CDR3 is TGTGCCAGTAGTAGGACAGGGAGTACAGATACGCAGTATTTT.

V and J are TRBV6-2 or TRBV6-3 and TRBJ1-2; tentatively, D is TRBD1 (5 bases). Germline CDR1 MNHEY, CDR2 SVGEGT. V gave up 6 bases and J gave up 8 bases, with 25 bases separating them. The CDR3 spans 16 residues. The CDR3, as DNA: TGTGCCAGCAGCGAGGCATGGGGCATCGGTAATATGGGCTACACCTTC. Translated, it gives CASSEAWGIGNMGYTF.

This chain joins TRBV10-3 and TRBJ1-1, with a possible D match to TRBD1 (6 bases). Deletions cut 10 bases from V and 0 bases from J, with 12 bases between. Looked up from germline, CDR1 is ENHRY and CDR2 is SYGVKD. The CDR3 length is 13 residues. The CDR3 region is CATGGQLNTEAFF. In DNA, the CDR3 is TGTGCCACAGGAGGACAGCTGAACACTGAAGCTTTCTTT.

The J gene is TRBJ2-1, the V gene TRBV6-6, with D unresolved. CDR1 is MNHNY and CDR2 is SVGAGI in the germline V gene (reference sequence). This CDR3 is built from 15 residues. Deletions cut 5 bases from V and 0 bases from J, with 11 bases between. For the CDR3, the DNA is TGTGCCAGCAGTACCGGGTCCAGCTCCTACAATGAGCAGTTCTTC. Translating it yields CASSTGSSSYNEQFF.

The chain is built from TRBV25-1 and TRBJ1-3; D gene uncertain. Germline CDR1 is MGHDK and CDR2 is SYGVNS. This CDR3 region has 11 residues. V shed 4 bases and J shed 7 bases, with 5 bases lying between them. The CDR3 sequence: CASSVGNTIYF. The DNA for the CDR3 is TGTGCCAGCAGTGTTGGCAACACCATATATTTT.

This clone has a handful of counts. This chain connects TRBV2 to TRBJ2-7; 9 positions match TRBD1. The germline V gene has CDR1 SNHLY and CDR2 FYNNEI. This CDR3 region has 15 residues. Trimming cost V 7 bases and J 0 bases; bases outside gene matches: 7. Here the CDR3 DNA reads TGTGCCAGCATAAATCCGGGACAGGGCTCCTACGAGCAGTACTTC. This sequence encodes CASINPGQGSYEQYF.

The chain is built from TRBV13 and TRBJ2-1, with TRBD1 identical over 8 bases. V gave up 4 bases and J gave up 4 bases; unmatched junction bases: 12. This CDR3 is built from 17 residues. The germline CDR1 and CDR2 sequences are PRHDT and FYEKMQ (reference sequence). DNA for the CDR3: TGTGCCAGCAGCTCGGGGTTATACAGGGGGGTTTACAATGAGCAGTTCTTC. It specifies CASSSGLYRGVYNEQFF.

The chain links TRBV27 to TRBJ2-1; TRBD1 is a possible D gene (7 bases). Germline V lookup: CDR1 MNHEY, CDR2 SMNVEV (reference sequence). V dropped 3 bases and J dropped 5 bases, with 14 bases sitting between them. This CDR3 region has 15 residues. The CDR3 DNA reads TGTGCCAGCAGTTTTGCGACAGGGAGGAACAATGAGCAGTTCTTC. Translated, it gives CASSFATGRNNEQFF.

The J gene is TRBJ2-5, the V gene TRBV14; D may be TRBD1 (5 bases). This CDR3 region has 14 residues. Germline CDR1 is SGHDN and CDR2 is FVKESK. V was clipped by 1 base and J by 2 bases, with 8 bases between them. The CDR3 sequence: CASSQARQQETQYF. In DNA form, the CDR3 reads TGTGCCAGCAGCCAAGCCCGACAGCAAGAGACCCAGTACTTC. The entire variable domain, with the rest obtained from reference TRBV14 and TRBJ2-5, is as follows: EAGVTQFPSHSVIEKGQTVTLRCDPISGHDNLYWYRRVMGKEIKFLLHFVKESKQDESGMPNNRFLAERTGGTYSTLKVQPAELEDSGVYFCASSQARQQETQYFGPGTRLLVL.

The V gene is TRBV10-3, the J gene TRBJ1-6, with TRBD1 matching over 7 bases. The CDR3 has 16 residues. The junction had 9 bases not matched to a gene; V was cut back by 3 bases and J by 7 bases. The germline CDR1 and CDR2 sequences are ENHRY and SYGVKD. For the CDR3, the DNA is TGTGCCATCAGTGATTCGCTGACAGGGCTGAATTCACCCCTCCACTTT. Residues: CAISDSLTGLNSPLHF.

The chain carries TRBV19 and TRBJ1-2; TRBD1 aligns across 7 bases. Per germline, CDR1 LNHDA and CDR2 SQIVND (reference sequence). This CDR3 is 13 amino acids long. The V and J ends lost 9 bases and 4 bases, in that order; junction bases with no gene match: 8. CDR3 in DNA: TGTGCCAGCCTCGCCGACAGGGCCTATGGCTACACCTTC. Translating it yields CASLADRAYGYTF.

V and J are TRBV5-1 and TRBJ2-1; 7 positions match TRBD1. The length of the CDR3 is 16 residues. Germline CDR1 reads SGHRS; CDR2 reads YFSETQ. Losses at the gene ends were 8 bases for V and 5 bases for J; bases not matched to a gene: 16. DNA for the CDR3: TGCGCCAGTCTAGACCTCCGGGACAGCGCCGACAATGAGCAGTTCTTC. This gives the protein CASLDLRDSADNEQFF.

This rearrangement joins TRBV5-6 to TRBJ2-3, with D possibly matching TRBD1 (6 bases). The CDR3 loop spans 14 amino acids. V was clipped by 6 bases and J by 0 bases, with 11 bases between them. Germline V gene sequence: CDR1 SGHDT, CDR2 YYEEEE. CDR3 nucleotides: TGTGCCAGCAAGGGGGAATTCAGCACAGATACGCAGTATTTT. Its translation is CASKGEFSTDTQYF.